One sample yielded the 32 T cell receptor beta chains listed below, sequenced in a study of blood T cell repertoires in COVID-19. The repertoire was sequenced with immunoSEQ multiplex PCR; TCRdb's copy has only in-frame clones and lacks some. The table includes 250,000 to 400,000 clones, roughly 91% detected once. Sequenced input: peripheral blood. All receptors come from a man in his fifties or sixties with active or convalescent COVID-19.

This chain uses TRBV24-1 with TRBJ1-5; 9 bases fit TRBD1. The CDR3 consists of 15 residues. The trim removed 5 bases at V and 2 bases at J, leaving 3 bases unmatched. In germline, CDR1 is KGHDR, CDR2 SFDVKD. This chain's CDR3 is CATSATGGGNQPQHF. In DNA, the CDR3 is TGTGCCACCAGTGCGACAGGGGGTGGCAATCAGCCCCAGCATTTT.

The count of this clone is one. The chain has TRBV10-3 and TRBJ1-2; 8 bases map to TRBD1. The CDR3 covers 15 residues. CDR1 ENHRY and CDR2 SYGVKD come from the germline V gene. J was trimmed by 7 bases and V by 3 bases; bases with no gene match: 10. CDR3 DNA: TGTGCCATCAGTGAACCAGACAGGGGATGGTTTGGCTACACCTTC. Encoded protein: CAISEPDRGWFGYTF.

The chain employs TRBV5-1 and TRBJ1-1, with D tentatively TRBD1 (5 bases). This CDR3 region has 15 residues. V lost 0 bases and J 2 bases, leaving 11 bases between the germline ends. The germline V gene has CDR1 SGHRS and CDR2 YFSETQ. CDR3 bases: TGCGCCAGCAGCTTGGTATCAGGGCTCAACACTGAAGCTTTCTTT. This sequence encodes CASSLVSGLNTEAFF.

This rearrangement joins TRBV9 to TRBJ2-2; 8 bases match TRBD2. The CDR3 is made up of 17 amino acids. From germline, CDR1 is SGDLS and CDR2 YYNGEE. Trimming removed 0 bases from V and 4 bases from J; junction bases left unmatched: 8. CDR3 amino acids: CASSVGGSGVLTGELFF. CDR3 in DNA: TGTGCCAGCAGCGTAGGGGGTAGCGGGGTTCTCACCGGGGAGCTGTTTTTT.

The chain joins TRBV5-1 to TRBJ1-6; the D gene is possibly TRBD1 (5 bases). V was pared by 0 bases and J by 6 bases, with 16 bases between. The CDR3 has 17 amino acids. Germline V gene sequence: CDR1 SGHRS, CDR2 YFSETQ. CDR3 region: CASSLGQLSVGNSPLHF. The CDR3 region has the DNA TGCGCCAGCAGCTTGGGACAGTTGAGTGTCGGTAATTCACCCCTCCACTTT. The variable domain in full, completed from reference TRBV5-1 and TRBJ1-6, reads KAGVTQTPRYLIKTRGQQVTLSCSPISGHRSVSWYQQTPGQGLQFLFEYFSETQRNKGNFPGRFSGRQFSNSRSEMNVSTLELGDSALYLCASSLGQLSVGNSPLHFGNGTRLTVT.

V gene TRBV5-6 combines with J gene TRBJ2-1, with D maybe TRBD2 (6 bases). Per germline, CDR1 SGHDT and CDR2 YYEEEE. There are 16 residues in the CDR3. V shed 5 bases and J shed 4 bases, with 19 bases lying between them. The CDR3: CASSYGGPKIYNEQFF. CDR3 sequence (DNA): TGTGCCAGCAGTTACGGGGGACCCAAGATATACAATGAGCAGTTCTTC.

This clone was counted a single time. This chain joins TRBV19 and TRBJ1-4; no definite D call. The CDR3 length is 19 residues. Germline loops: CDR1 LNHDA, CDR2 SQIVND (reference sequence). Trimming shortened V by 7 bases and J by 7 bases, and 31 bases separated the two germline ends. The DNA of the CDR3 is TGTGCCAGTACCGAATCCCGAAGCGAGGGCGCATACACCGGTGAAAAACTGTTTTTT. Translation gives CASTESRSEGAYTGEKLFF.

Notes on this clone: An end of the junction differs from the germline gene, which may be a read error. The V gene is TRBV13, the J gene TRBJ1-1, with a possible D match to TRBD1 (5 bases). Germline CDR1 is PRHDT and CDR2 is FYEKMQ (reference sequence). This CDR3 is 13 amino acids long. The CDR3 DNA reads TGTGCCAGCAGCTTGGGGGGTAACACGGAAGCTTTCTTT. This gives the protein CASSLGGNTEAFF.

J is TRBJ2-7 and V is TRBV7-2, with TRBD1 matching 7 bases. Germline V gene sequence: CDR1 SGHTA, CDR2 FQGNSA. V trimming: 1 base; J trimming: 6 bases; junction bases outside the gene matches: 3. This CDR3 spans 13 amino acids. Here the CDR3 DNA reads TGTGCCAGCAGCTTAGACCACAGGGGCGAGCAGTACTTC. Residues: CASSLDHRGEQYF.

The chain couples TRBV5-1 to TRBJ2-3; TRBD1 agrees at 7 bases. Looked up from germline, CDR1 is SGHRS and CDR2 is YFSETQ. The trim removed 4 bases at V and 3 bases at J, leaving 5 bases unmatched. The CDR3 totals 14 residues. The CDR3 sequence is CASSQGQLTDTQYF. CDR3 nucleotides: TGCGCCAGCAGCCAGGGACAGCTTACAGATACGCAGTATTTT. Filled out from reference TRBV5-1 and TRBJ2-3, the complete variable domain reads KAGVTQTPRYLIKTRGQQVTLSCSPISGHRSVSWYQQTPGQGLQFLFEYFSETQRNKGNFPGRFSGRQFSNSRSEMNVSTLELGDSALYLCASSQGQLTDTQYFGPGTRLTVL.

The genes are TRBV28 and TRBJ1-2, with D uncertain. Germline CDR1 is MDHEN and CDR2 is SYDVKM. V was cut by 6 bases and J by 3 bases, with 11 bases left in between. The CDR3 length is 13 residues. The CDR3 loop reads CASRAGTDYGYTF. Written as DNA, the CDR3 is TGTGCCAGCAGGGCCGGCACAGACTATGGCTACACCTTC.

The CDR3 sequence: CASSKQGLGNEQYF. In DNA, the CDR3 is TGTGCCAGCTCAAAACAGGGATTAGGCAACGAGCAGTACTTC. This sequence joins TRBV18 and TRBJ2-7; D might be TRBD1 (6 bases). The CDR3 is made up of 14 amino acids. V shed 5 bases and J shed 5 bases, with 16 bases lying between them. Germline V gives CDR1 KGHSH, CDR2 LQKENI.

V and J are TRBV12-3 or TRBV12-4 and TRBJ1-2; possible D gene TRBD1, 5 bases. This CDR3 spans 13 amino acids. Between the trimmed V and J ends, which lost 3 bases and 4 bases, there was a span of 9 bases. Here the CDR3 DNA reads TGTGCCAGCAGTTTTATGGGGCCCTATGGCTACACCTTC. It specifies CASSFMGPYGYTF.

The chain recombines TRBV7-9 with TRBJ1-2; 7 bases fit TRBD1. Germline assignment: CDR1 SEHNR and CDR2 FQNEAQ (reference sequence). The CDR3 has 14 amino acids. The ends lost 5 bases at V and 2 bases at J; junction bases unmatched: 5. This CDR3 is CASSTPTGNYGYTF. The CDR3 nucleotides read TGTGCCAGCAGCACCCCGACAGGGAACTATGGCTACACCTTC.

The CDR3 nucleotides read TGTGCCTGGAGTGCACAGGGGGATTTCTACAATGAGCAGTTCTTC. Its translation is CAWSAQGDFYNEQFF. The genes are TRBV30 and TRBJ2-1, with 8 bases fitting TRBD1. The CDR3 length is 15 residues. CDR1 is GTSNPN, CDR2 SVGIG, per germline (reference sequence). Losses at the gene ends were 1 base for V and 3 bases for J; bases not matched to a gene: 5.

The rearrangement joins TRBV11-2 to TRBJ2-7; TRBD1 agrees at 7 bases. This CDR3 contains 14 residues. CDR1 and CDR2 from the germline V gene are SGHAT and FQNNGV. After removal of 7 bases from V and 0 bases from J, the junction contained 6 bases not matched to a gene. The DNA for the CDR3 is TGTGCCAGCACTAAACAGGGGTCCTCCTACGAGCAGTACTTC. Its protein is CASTKQGSSYEQYF.

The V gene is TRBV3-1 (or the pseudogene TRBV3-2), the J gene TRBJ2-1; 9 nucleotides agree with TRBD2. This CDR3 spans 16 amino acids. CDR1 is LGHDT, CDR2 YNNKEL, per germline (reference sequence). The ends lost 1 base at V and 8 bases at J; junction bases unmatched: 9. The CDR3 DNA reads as TGTGCCAGCAGCCAAGGGCCGGCTAGCGGGGTTTATGAGCAGTTCTTC. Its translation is CASSQGPASGVYEQFF.

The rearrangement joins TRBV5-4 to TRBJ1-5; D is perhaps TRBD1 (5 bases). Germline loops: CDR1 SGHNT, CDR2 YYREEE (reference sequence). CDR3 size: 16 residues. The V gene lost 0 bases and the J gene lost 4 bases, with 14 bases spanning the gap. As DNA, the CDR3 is TGTGCCAGCAGCTTGGGGGGCGGCGATAGGAATCAGCCCCAGCATTTT. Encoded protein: CASSLGGGDRNQPQHF.

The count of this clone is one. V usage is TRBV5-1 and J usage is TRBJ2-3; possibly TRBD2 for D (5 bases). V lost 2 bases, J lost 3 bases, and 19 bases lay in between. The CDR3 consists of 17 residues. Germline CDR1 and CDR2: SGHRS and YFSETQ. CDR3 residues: CASSLKSRRVMTDTQYF. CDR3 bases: TGCGCCAGCAGCTTAAAAAGTCGGCGGGTCATGACAGATACGCAGTATTTT.

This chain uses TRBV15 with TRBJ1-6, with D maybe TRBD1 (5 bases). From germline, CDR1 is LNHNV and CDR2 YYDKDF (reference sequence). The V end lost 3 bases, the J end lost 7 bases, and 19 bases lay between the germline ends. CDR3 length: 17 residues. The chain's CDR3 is CATSSLNRGVFNSPLHF. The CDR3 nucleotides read TGTGCCACCAGCAGCTTAAACCGGGGGGTTTTCAATTCACCCCTCCACTTT.

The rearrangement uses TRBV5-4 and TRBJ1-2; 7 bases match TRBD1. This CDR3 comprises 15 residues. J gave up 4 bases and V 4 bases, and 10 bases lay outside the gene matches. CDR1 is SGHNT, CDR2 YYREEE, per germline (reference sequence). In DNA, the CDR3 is TGTGCCAGCAGCCTCCTTACAGGGGATGGCTATGGCTACACCTTC. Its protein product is CASSLLTGDGYGYTF.

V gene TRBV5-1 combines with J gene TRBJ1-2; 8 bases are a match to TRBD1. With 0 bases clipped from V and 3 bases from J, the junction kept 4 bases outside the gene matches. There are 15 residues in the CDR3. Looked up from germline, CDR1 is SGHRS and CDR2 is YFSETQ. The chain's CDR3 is CASSLGQGPHYGYTF. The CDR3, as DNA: TGCGCCAGCAGCTTGGGACAGGGGCCCCACTATGGCTACACCTTC.

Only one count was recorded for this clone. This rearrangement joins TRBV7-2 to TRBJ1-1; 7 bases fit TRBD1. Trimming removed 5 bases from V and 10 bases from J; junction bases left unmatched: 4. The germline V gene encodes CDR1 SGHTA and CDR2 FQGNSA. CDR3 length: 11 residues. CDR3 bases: TGTGCCAGCAGCGAACAGGGGACAGCTTTCTTT. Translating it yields CASSEQGTAFF. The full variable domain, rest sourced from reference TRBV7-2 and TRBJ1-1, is GAGVSQSPSNKVTEKGKDVELRCDPISGHTALYWYRQSLGQGLEFLIYFQGNSAPDKSGLPSDRFSAERTGGSVSTLTIQRTQQEDSAVYLCASSEQGTAFFGQGTRLTVV.

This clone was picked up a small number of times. The CDR3 reads CASTPGQGNTGELFF. As DNA, the CDR3 is TGTGCCAGTACCCCCGGTCAGGGGAACACCGGGGAGCTGTTTTTT. This chain uses TRBV19 with TRBJ2-2, with a possible D match to TRBD1 (5 bases). V was shortened by 7 bases and J by 1 base, with 13 bases between the two germline ends. In germline, CDR1 is LNHDA, CDR2 SQIVND (reference sequence). This CDR3 has 15 amino acids.

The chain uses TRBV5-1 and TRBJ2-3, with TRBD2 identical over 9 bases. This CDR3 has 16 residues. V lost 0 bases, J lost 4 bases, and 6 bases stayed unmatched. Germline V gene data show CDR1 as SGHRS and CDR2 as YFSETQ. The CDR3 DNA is TGCGCCAGCAGCTTGGGCTCGGCTAGCGGGGCAGATACGCAGTATTTT. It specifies CASSLGSASGADTQYF.

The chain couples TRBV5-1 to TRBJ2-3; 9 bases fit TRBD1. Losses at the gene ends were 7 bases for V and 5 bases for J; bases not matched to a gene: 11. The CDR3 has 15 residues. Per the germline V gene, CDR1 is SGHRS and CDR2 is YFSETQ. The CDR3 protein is CASGPGQGRIDTQYF. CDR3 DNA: TGCGCCAGCGGACCGGGACAGGGTAGGATAGATACGCAGTATTTT.

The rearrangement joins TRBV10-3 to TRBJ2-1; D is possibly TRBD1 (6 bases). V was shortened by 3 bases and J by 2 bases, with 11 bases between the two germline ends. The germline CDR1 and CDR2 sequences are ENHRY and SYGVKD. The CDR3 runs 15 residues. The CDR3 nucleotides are TGTGCCATCAGTGAAGGGGGTAGCGCCTACAATGAGCAGTTCTTC. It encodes CAISEGGSAYNEQFF.

CDR3 in amino acids: CASREETDTQYF. CDR3 DNA: TGTGCCAGCAGGGAGGAGACAGATACGCAGTATTTT. The chain employs TRBV28 and TRBJ2-3; D may be TRBD2 (5 bases). The length of the CDR3 is 12 residues. The V gene's germline CDR1 is MDHEN and CDR2 SYDVKM. V lost 6 bases, J lost 3 bases, and 7 bases lay in between.

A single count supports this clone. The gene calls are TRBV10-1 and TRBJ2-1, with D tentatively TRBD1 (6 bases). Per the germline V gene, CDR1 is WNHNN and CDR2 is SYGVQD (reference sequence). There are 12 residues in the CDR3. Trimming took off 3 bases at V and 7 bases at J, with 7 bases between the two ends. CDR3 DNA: TGCGCCAGCAGTGAAAGGGGGAATGAGCAGTTCTTC. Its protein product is CASSERGNEQFF.

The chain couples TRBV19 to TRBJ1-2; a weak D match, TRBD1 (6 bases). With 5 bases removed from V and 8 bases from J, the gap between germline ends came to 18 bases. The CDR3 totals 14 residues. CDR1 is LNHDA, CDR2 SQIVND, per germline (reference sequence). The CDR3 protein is CASSFGTITKGYTF. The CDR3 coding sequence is TGTGCCAGTAGTTTCGGGACAATAACAAAAGGCTACACCTTC. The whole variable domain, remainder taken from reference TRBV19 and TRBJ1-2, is DGGITQSPKYLFRKEGQNVTLSCEQNLNHDAMYWYRQDPGQGLRLIYYSQIVNDFQKGDIAEGYSVSREKKESFPLTVTSAQKNPTAFYLCASSFGTITKGYTFGSGTRLTVV.

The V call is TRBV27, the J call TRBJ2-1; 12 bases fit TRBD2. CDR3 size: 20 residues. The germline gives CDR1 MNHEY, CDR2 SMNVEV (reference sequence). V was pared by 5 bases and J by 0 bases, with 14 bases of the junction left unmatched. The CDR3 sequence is CASSGRLAGALESSYNEQFF. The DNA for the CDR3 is TGTGCCAGCAGTGGGAGACTAGCGGGGGCCCTCGAGAGCTCCTACAATGAGCAGTTCTTC.

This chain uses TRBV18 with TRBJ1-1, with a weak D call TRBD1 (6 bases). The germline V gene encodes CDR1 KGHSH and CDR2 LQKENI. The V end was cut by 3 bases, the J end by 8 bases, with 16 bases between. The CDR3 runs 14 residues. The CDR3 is CASSPQGRGVEAFF. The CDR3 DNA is TGTGCCAGCTCACCTCAGGGGAGAGGAGTGGAAGCTTTCTTT.